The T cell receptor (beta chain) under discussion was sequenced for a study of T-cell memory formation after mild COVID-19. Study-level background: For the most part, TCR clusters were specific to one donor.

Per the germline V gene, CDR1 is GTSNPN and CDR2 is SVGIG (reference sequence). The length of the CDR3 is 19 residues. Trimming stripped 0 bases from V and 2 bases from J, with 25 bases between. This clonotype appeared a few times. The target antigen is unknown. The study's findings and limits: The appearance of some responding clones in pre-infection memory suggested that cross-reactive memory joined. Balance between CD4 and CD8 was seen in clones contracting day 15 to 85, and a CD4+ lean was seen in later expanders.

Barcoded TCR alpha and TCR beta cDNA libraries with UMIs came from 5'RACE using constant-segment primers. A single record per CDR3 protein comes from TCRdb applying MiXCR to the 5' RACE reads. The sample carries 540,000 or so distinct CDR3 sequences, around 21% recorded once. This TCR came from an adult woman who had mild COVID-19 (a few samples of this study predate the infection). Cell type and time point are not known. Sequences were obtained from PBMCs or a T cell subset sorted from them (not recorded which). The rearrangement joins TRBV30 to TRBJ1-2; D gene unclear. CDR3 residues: CAWSVLLGSLLRDNYGYTF. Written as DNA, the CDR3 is TGTGCCTGGAGTGTACTTCTTGGCAGTCTCCTCCGAGACAACTATGGCTACACCTTC.